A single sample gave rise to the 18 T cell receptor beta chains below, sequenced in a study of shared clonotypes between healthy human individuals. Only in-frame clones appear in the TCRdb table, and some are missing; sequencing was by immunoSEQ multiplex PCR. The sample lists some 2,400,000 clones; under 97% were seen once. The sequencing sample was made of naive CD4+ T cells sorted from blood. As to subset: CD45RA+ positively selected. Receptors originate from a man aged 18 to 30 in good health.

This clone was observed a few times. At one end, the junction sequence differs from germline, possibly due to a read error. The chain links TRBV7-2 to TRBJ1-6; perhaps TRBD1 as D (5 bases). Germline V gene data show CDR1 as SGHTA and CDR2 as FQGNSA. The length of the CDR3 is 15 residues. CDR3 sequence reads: CASSLVGGTDSPLHF. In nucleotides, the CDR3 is TGTGCCAGCAGCTTAGTCGGCGGGACGGATTCTCCCCTCCACTTT.

The CDR3 protein is CASTRSGGGETQYF. In nucleotides, the CDR3 is TGTGCCAGCACTAGGTCGGGGGGCGGTGAGACCCAGTACTTC. J is TRBJ2-5 and V is TRBV6-5, with a possible D match to TRBD2 (7 bases). CDR1 is MNHEY and CDR2 is SVGAGI in the germline V gene. This CDR3 contains 14 residues. Between the trimmed V and J ends, which lost 7 bases and 5 bases, there was a span of 17 bases.

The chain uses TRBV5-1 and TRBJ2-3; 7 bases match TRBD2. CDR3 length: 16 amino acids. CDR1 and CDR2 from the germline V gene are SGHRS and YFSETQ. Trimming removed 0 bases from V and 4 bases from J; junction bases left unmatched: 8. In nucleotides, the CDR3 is TGCGCCAGCAGCTTGGCCACGACTAGCTTTCCAGATACGCAGTATTTT. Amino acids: CASSLATTSFPDTQYF.

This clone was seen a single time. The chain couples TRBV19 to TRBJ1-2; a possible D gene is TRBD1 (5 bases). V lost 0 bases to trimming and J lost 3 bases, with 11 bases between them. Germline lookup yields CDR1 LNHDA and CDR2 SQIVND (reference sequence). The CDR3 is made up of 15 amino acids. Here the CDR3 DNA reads TGTGCCAGTAGTATAGATAACGCAGGGCACTATGGCTACACCTTC. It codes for CASSIDNAGHYGYTF.

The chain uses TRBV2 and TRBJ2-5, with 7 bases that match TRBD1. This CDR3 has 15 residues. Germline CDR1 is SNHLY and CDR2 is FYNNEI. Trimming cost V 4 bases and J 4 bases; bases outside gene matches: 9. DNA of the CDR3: TGTGCCAGCAGTGTAGAACAGGGGAAGGGAGAGACCCAGTACTTC. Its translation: CASSVEQGKGETQYF.

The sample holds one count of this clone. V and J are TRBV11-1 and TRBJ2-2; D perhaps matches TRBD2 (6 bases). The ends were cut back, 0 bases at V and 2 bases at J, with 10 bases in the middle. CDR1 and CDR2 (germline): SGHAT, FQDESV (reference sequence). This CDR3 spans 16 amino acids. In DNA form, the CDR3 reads TGTGCCAGCAGCTTAGCGCGGGGTTTAAACACCGGGGAGCTGTTTTTT. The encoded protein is CASSLARGLNTGELFF.

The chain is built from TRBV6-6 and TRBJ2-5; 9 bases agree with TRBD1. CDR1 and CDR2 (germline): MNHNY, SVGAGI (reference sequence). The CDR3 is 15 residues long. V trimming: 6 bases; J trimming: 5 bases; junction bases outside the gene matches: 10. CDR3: CASRERTGAVETQYF. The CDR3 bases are TGTGCCAGCAGAGAAAGGACAGGGGCTGTGGAGACCCAGTACTTC.

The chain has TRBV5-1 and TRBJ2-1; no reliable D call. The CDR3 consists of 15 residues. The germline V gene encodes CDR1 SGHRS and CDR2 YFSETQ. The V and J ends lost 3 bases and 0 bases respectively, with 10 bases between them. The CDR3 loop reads CASSSVGSSYNEQFF. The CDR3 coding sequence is TGCGCCAGCAGCTCAGTCGGGTCCTCCTACAATGAGCAGTTCTTC.

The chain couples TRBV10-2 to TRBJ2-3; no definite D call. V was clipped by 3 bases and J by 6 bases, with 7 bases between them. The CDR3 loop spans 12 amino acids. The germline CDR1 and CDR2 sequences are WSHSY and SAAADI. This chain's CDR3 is CASSELRDTQYF. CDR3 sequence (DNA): TGCGCCAGCAGTGAATTGAGGGATACGCAGTATTTT.

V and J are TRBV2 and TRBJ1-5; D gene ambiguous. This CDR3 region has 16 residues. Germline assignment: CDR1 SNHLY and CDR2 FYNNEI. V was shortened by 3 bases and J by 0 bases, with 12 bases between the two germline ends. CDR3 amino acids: CASSEREAISNQPQHF. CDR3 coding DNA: TGTGCCAGCAGTGAGAGGGAGGCAATTAGCAATCAGCCCCAGCATTTT.

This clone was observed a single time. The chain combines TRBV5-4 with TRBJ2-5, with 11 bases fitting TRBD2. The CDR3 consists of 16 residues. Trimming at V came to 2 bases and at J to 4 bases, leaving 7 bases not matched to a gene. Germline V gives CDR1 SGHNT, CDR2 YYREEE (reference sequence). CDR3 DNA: TGTGCCAGCAGCTTTGGGACTAGCGGTCGTTCAGAGACCCAGTACTTC. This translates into CASSFGTSGRSETQYF.

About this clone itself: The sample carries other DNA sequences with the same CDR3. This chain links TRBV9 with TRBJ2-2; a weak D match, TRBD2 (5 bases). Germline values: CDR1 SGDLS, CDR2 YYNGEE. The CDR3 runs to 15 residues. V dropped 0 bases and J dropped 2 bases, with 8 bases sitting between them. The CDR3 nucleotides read TGTGCCAGCAGCGTAGGGACTTCAAACACCGGGGAGCTGTTTTTT. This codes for CASSVGTSNTGELFF.

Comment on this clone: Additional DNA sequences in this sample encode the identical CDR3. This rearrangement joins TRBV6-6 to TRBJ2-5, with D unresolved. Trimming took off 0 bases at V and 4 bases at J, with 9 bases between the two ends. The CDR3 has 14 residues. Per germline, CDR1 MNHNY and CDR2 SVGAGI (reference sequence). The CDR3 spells CASSYSGGSETQYF. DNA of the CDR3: TGTGCCAGCAGTTACTCTGGCGGTTCAGAGACCCAGTACTTC.

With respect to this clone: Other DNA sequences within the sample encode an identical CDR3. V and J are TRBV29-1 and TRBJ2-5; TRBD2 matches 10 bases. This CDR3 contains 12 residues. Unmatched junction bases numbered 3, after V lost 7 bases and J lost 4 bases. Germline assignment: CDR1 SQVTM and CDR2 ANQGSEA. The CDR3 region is CSARTSGETQYF. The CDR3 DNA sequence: TGCAGCGCAAGGACTAGCGGAGAGACCCAGTACTTC.

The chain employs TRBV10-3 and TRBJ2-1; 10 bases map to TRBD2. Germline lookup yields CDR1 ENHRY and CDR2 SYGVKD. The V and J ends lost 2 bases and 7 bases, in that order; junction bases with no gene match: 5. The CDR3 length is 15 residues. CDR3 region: CAISEITSGTNEQFF. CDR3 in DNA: TGTGCCATCAGTGAGATCACTAGCGGGACTAATGAGCAGTTCTTC.

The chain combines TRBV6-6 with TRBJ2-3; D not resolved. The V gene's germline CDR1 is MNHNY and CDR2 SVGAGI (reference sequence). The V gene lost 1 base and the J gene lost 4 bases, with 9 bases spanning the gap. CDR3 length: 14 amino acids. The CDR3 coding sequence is TGTGCCAGCAGTTACTTTTCTCGAGCAGATACGCAGTATTTT. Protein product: CASSYFSRADTQYF.

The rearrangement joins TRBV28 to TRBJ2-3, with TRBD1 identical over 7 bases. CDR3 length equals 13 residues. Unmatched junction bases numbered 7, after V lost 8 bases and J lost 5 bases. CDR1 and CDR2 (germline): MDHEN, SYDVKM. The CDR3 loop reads CASVGQDIDTQYF. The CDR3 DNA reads TGTGCCAGCGTCGGACAGGACATAGATACGCAGTATTTT.

CDR3 residues: CASSSGQGRSSYNSPLHF. CDR3 nucleotide sequence: TGTGCCAGCAGTTCGGGACAGGGAAGGAGCTCCTATAATTCACCCCTCCACTTT. This chain uses TRBV27 with TRBJ1-6, with 9 bases fitting TRBD1. The V gene's germline CDR1 is MNHEY and CDR2 SMNVEV (reference sequence). The V segment lost 4 bases and the J segment 0 bases; nucleotides outside the gene matches: 7. The CDR3 sequence is 18 residues long.